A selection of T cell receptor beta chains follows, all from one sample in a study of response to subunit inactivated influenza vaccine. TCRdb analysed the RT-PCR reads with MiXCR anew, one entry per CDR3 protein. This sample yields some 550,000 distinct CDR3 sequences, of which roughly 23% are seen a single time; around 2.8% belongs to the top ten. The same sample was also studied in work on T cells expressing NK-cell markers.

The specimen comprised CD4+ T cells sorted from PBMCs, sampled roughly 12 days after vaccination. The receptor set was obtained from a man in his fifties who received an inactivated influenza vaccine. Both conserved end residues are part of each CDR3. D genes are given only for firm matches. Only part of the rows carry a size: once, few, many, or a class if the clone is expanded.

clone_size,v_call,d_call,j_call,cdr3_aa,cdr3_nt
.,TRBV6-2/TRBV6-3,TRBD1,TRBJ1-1,CASSYSRQGTTEAFF,TGTGCCAGCAGTTACTCAAGACAGGGCACCACTGAAGCTTTCTTT
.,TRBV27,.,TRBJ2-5,CASSSQGFGTQYF,TGTGCCAGCAGTTCCCAGGGCTTTGGGACCCAGTACTTC
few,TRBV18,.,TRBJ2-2,CASSPRTSTGELFF,TGTGCCAGCTCACCACGTACAAGCACCGGGGAGCTGTTTTTT
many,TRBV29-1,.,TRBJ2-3,CSSAVTDTQYF,TGCAGTAGCGCAGTCACAGATACGCAGTATTTT
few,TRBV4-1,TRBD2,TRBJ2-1,CASSQGYQRGRNYNEQFF,TGCGCCAGCAGCCAAGGTTACCAGCGGGGGAGAAATTACAATGAGCAGTTCTTC
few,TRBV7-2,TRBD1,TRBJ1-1,CASSSRQGPNTEAFF,TGTGCCAGCAGCTCTAGACAGGGGCCTAACACTGAAGCTTTCTTT
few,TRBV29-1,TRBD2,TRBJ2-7,CSVPSGGAEQYF,TGCAGCGTCCCTAGCGGGGGGGCCGAGCAGTACTTC
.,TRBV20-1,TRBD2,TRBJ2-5,CSARDLVASGRGQETQYF,TGCAGTGCTAGAGATCTGGTGGCTAGCGGGAGAGGACAAGAGACCCAGTACTTC
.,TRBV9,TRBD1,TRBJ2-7,CASSGPGGNEQYF,TGTGCCAGCAGCGGACCAGGGGGCAACGAGCAGTACTTC
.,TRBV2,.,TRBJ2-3,CASSERDTQYF,TGTGCCAGCAGTGAACGGGATACGCAGTATTTT
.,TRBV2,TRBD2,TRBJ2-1,CASTSGVYNEQFF,TGTGCCAGCACTAGCGGGGTATACAATGAGCAGTTCTTC
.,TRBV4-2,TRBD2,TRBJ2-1,CASSQEASGVYNEQFF,TGTGCCAGCAGCCAAGAGGCTAGCGGGGTCTACAATGAGCAGTTCTTC
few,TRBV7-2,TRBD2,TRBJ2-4,CASSFQLAGGQKNIQYF,TGTGCCAGCAGCTTTCAACTAGCGGGAGGGCAGAAAAACATTCAGTACTTC